This T cell receptor (beta chain) was sequenced during a study of T cells expressing NK-cell markers. Study-wide background: The sequencing cohort of eight donors included seven HCMV-seropositive individuals and one seronegative individual.

This CDR3 is built from 17 residues. Germline V gives CDR1 SGHRS, CDR2 YFSETQ. With the 5' RACE reads reprocessed, TCRdb shows one record per CDR3 protein and no DNA. The listing records about 410,000 distinct CDR3 sequences. This sequence originates from a woman in her forties or fifties in good health. Specimen: blood T cells: a sorted CD56 or NKG2C T cell subset, CD4+ or CD8+ T cells, or bulk PBMC T cells (not recorded which). The chain carries TRBV5-1 and TRBJ2-1; TCRdb gives TRBD1 as the D gene, but with no DNA this cannot be confirmed. The CDR3 protein is CASSPVGGDSSYNEQFF.